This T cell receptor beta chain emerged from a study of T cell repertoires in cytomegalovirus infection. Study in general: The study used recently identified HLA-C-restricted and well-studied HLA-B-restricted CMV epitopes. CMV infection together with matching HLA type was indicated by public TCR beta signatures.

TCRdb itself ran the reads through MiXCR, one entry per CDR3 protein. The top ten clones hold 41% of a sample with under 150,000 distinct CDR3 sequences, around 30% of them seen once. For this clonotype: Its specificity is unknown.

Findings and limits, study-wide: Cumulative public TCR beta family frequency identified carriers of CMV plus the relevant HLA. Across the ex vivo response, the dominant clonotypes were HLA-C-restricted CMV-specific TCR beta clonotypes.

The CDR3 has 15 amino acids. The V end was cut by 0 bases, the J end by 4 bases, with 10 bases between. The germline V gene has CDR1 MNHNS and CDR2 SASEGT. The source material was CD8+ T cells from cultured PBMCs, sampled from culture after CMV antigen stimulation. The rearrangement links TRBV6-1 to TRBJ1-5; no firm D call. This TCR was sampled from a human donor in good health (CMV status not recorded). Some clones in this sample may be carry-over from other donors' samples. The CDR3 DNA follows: TGTGCCAGCAGTGAAGCGGTATGGGGAAATCAGCCCCAGCATTTT. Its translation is CASSEAVWGNQPQHF.